Below, 21 T cell receptor beta chains from the same sample are listed, as sequenced in a study of T cell repertoires in cytomegalovirus infection. TCRdb reprocessed the reads via MiXCR and lists one record per CDR3 protein. The table records about 150,000 distinct CDR3 sequences, about 20% of them present only once. The source material was PBMCs. The receptors derive from a human donor in good health (CMV status not recorded). Some clones in this sample may be carry-over from other donors' samples.

In this sample, this clonotype turned up a few times. V usage is TRBV12-3 or TRBV12-4 and J usage is TRBJ2-1; D uncertain. Trimming took 3 bases from V and 5 from J, leaving 2 bases between them. The CDR3 runs to 11 residues. CDR3 in amino acids: CASSFNNEQFF. CDR3 DNA: TGTGCCAGCAGTTTTAACAATGAGCAGTTCTTC.

This clonotype has only a few counts. Compared with germline, one end of the junction differs, possibly owing to a read error. The chain is built from TRBV7-2 and TRBJ2-7; D is ambiguous. CDR1 is SGHTA, CDR2 FQGNSA, per germline. The CDR3 contains 14 residues. CDR3 bases: TGTGTCAGCAGCTTAGGGAATACGCCGGGCGAGCAGTACTTC. Amino acid sequence: CVSSLGNTPGEQYF.

This clonotype was picked up a small number of times. V usage is TRBV20-1 and J usage is TRBJ2-1; the match to TRBD2 covers 7 bases. This CDR3 is 16 amino acids long. J was trimmed by 4 bases and V by 6 bases; bases with no gene match: 15. CDR1 and CDR2 (germline): DFQATT, SNEGSKA (reference sequence). The CDR3, as DNA: TGCAGTGCCAATCCGACTAGCTGGTACCAATACAATGAGCAGTTCTTC. This gives the protein CSANPTSWYQYNEQFF.

This clonotype was found many times. As DNA, the CDR3 is TGTGCCAGCAGTGGTCGAGATACGCAGTATTTT. This gives the protein CASSGRDTQYF. The V call is TRBV2, the J call TRBJ2-3; D uncertain. The germline CDR1 and CDR2 sequences are SNHLY and FYNNEI. This CDR3 comprises 11 residues. The V and J ends lost 4 bases and 5 bases respectively, with 4 bases between them.

The rearrangement links TRBV20-1 to TRBJ1-6; 9 nucleotides agree with TRBD1. Germline CDR1 DFQATT, CDR2 SNEGSKA (reference sequence). The CDR3 consists of 13 residues. The junction had 6 bases not matched to a gene; V was cut back by 5 bases and J by 10 bases. As DNA, the CDR3 is TGCAGTGCTCCCGGGACAGGGTCCTCACCCCTCCACTTT. It translates to CSAPGTGSSPLHF.

This clonotype was found many times. This chain uses TRBV7-8 with TRBJ1-1, with a possible D match to TRBD1 (6 bases). CDR3 length equals 15 residues. Trimming stripped 5 bases from V and 5 bases from J, with 18 bases between. From germline, CDR1 is SGHVS and CDR2 FQNEAQ. The CDR3 nucleotides read TGTGCCAGCAGCAGGTCGGGAGGGGGTTGGACTGAAGCTTTCTTT. As protein: CASSRSGGGWTEAFF.

The chain couples TRBV29-1 to TRBJ1-5; 8 nucleotides align to TRBD1. Germline trimming cut 6 bases from V and 7 bases from J; bases unmatched to any gene: 14. Germline CDR1 and CDR2: SQVTM and ANQGSEA. This CDR3 is built from 15 residues. CDR3 DNA: TGCAGCGTGGGACTGGACAGGGCGAGGGGGCAGCCCCAGCATTTT. Translated, it gives CSVGLDRARGQPQHF.

The gene calls are TRBV12-3 or TRBV12-4 and TRBJ1-6, with unresolved D. Trimming pared 4 bases from V and 6 bases from J, leaving 10 bases between. This CDR3 contains 14 residues. The CDR3, as DNA: TGTGCCAGCAGTTCGGGCAGGAGTAATTCACCCCTCCACTTT. Protein product: CASSSGRSNSPLHF.

In its sample, this clonotype was seen a few times. The CDR3 DNA reads as TGTGCCAGCAGCTCTCTCTTTACCGGGGAGCTGTTTTTT. This gives the protein CASSSLFTGELFF. V usage is TRBV7-6 and J usage is TRBJ2-2, with no clear D. From germline, CDR1 is SGHVS and CDR2 FNYEAQ. The CDR3 runs 13 residues. Deletions cut 4 bases from V and 5 bases from J, with 8 bases between.

A remark on this clonotype: A clone one base away is much larger, so this may be a read error. The gene calls are TRBV28 and TRBJ1-1, with a weak D call TRBD1 (6 bases). The CDR3 contains 12 residues. Germline V gene data show CDR1 as MDHEN and CDR2 as SYDVKM. The CDR3 protein is CVSSLRTATAFF. Written as DNA, the CDR3 is TGTGTCAGCAGTTTAAGGACAGCCACAGCTTTCTTT.

The chain carries TRBV28 and TRBJ1-1; D gene uncertain. The germline V gene encodes CDR1 MDHEN and CDR2 SYDVKM. Trimming took 5 bases from V and 1 from J, leaving 11 bases between them. The CDR3 totals 14 residues. The CDR3 DNA reads TGTGCCAGCAGTCCATCCCTAGAGAACACTGAAGCTTTCTTT. Residues: CASSPSLENTEAFF. The full variable domain, in which reference TRBV28 and TRBJ1-1 provide the parts outside the CDR3, is DVKVTQSSRYLVKRTGEKVFLECVQDMDHENMFWYRQDPGLGLRLIYFSYDVKMKEKGDIPEGYSVSREKKERFSLILESASTNQTSMYLCASSPSLENTEAFFGQGTRLTVV.

This clonotype was seen repeatedly, ten times or more. The genes are TRBV20-1 and TRBJ1-5; possibly TRBD1 for D (6 bases). The CDR3 has 14 amino acids. V gave up 3 bases and J gave up 4 bases, with 13 bases separating them. The germline CDR1 and CDR2 sequences are DFQATT and SNEGSKA (reference sequence). The chain's CDR3 is CSASEPQGNQPQHF. The CDR3 DNA is TGCAGTGCTAGTGAACCCCAGGGGAATCAGCCCCAGCATTTT.

This clonotype has only a few counts. The chain employs TRBV5-1 and TRBJ2-1, with D perhaps assigned TRBD1 or TRBD2 (6 bases each). Trimming removed 5 bases from V and 5 bases from J, with 11 bases in between. CDR1 is SGHRS, CDR2 YFSETQ, per germline. The CDR3 has 13 residues. The CDR3 region is CASSWGANNEQFF. The CDR3 region has the DNA TGCGCCAGCAGTTGGGGGGCCAACAATGAGCAGTTCTTC.

This clonotype has a handful of counts. Written as DNA, the CDR3 is TGTGCCAGCAGTTTAGAGCCCACAGTAGGCTACACCTTC. Translation: CASSLEPTVGYTF. The chain uses TRBV28 and TRBJ1-2; D call uncertain. This CDR3 is 13 amino acids long. Trimming took 2 bases from V and 8 from J, leaving 12 bases between them. From germline, CDR1 is MDHEN and CDR2 SYDVKM.

Note on this clonotype: An end of the junction differs from the germline gene, which may be a read error. The V call is TRBV27, the J call TRBJ1-4; D is perhaps TRBD1 (6 bases). Looked up from germline, CDR1 is MNHEY and CDR2 is SMNVEV (reference sequence). This CDR3 region has 14 residues. This CDR3 is CASSPQGREVKLIF. The CDR3 coding sequence is TGTGCCAGCAGTCCACAGGGAAGAGAAGTAAAACTGATTTTT.

Many counts were recorded for this clonotype. The chain recombines TRBV28 with TRBJ2-1, with a weak D call TRBD2 (5 bases). V was clipped by 4 bases and J by 7 bases, with 17 bases between them. The CDR3 runs 15 residues. Germline CDR1 and CDR2: MDHEN and SYDVKM. Written as DNA, the CDR3 is TGTGCCAGCAGTTGGGGAGTTACTAGTGGGAATGAGCAGTTCTTC. Its protein is CASSWGVTSGNEQFF.

The sample holds many counts of this clonotype. The V call is TRBV28, the J call TRBJ2-3; 10 nucleotides match TRBD2. V shed 3 bases, J shed 3 bases, and the junction held 18 bases outside the gene matches. Germline assignment: CDR1 MDHEN and CDR2 SYDVKM. This CDR3 contains 20 residues. CDR3 sequence (DNA): TGTGCCAGCAGTTTCGACGAAGGAACTAGCGGGATTGGAGTAACAGATACGCAGTATTTT. Its protein is CASSFDEGTSGIGVTDTQYF.

This clonotype was seen ten or more times. The chain recombines TRBV10-3 with TRBJ1-5; D not resolved. Per germline, CDR1 ENHRY and CDR2 SYGVKD. The CDR3 runs 15 residues. The V end was cut by 2 bases, the J end by 0 bases, with 8 bases between. In nucleotides, the CDR3 is TGTGCCATCAGTGAGGGTCGAAATAGCAATCAGCCCCAGCATTTT. Amino acids: CAISEGRNSNQPQHF.

The gene calls are TRBV20-1 and TRBJ1-2; a possible D gene is TRBD1 (5 bases). Trimming cost V 0 bases and J 2 bases, with 10 bases left between them. The CDR3 is made up of 14 amino acids. CDR1 is DFQATT, CDR2 SNEGSKA, per germline (reference sequence). CDR3 loop: CSARDQGKNYGYTF. In DNA form, the CDR3 reads TGCAGTGCTAGAGATCAGGGAAAGAACTATGGCTACACCTTC.

In this sample, this clonotype turned up a few times. This chain joins TRBV7-2 and TRBJ2-1; unclear D gene. This CDR3 has 13 residues. The ends were cut back, 9 bases at V and 5 bases at J, with 14 bases in the middle. Germline values: CDR1 SGHTA, CDR2 FQGNSA. The CDR3 nucleotides read TGTGCCAGTCGTCGTGGCTACCACAATGAGCAGTTCTTC. Translating gives CASRRGYHNEQFF.

V and J are TRBV19 and TRBJ1-1; no reliable D call. CDR3 size: 13 residues. Germline CDR1 reads LNHDA; CDR2 reads SQIVND (reference sequence). V was pared by 5 bases and J by 5 bases, with 12 bases between. DNA for the CDR3: TGTGCCAGTAGTGATGACCTCGGGACTGAAGCTTTCTTT. Translation gives CASSDDLGTEAFF.